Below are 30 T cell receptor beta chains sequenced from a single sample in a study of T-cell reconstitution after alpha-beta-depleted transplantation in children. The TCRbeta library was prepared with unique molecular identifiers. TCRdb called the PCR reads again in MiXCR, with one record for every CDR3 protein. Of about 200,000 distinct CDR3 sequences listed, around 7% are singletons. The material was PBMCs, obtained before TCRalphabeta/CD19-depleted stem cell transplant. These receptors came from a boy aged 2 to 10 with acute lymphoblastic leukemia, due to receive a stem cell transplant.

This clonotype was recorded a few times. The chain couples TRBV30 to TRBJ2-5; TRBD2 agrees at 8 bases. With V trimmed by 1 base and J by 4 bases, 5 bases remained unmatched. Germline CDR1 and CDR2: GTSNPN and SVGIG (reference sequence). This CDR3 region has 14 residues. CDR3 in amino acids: CAWSGAGVRETQYF. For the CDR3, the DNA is TGTGCCTGGAGTGGAGCGGGAGTTCGAGAGACCCAGTACTTC.

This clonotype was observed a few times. The CDR3 sequence is CASSLRGGLARELNEQFF. The CDR3, as DNA: TGTGCCAGCAGCTTAAGAGGCGGACTAGCCAGGGAGTTAAATGAGCAGTTCTTC. The V gene is TRBV11-1, the J gene TRBJ2-1; TRBD2 agrees at 8 bases. The CDR3 has 18 residues. V lost 2 bases and J lost 7; bases outside the gene matches: 16. The germline gives CDR1 SGHAT, CDR2 FQDESV (reference sequence).

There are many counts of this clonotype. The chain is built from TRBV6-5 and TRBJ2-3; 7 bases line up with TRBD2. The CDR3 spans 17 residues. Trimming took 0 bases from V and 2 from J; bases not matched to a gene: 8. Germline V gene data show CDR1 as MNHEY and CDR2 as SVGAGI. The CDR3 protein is CASSYSPAGDITDTQYF. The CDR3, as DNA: TGTGCCAGCAGTTACTCACCCGCGGGGGATATCACAGATACGCAGTATTTT.

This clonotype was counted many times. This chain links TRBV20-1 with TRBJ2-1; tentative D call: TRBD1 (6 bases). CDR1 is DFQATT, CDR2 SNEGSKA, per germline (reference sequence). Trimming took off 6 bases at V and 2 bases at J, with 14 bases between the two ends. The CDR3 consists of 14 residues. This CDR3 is CSATPGAPYNEQFF. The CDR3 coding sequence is TGCAGTGCCACGCCAGGGGCGCCCTACAATGAGCAGTTCTTC.

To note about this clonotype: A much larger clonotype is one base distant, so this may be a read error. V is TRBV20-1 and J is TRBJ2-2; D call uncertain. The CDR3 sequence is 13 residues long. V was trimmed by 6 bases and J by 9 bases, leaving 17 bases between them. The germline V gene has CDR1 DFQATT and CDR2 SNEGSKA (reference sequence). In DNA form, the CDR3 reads TGCAGTGCCAGATCTTTGGGCGCCAGGGAGCTGTTTTTT. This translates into CSARSLGARELFF.

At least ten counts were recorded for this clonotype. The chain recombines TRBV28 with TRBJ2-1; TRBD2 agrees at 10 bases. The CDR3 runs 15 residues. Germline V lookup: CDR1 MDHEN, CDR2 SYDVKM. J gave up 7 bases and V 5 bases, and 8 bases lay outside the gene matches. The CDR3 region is CASSTRTSGYNEQFF. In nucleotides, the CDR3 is TGTGCCAGCAGTACCCGGACTAGCGGATATAATGAGCAGTTCTTC.

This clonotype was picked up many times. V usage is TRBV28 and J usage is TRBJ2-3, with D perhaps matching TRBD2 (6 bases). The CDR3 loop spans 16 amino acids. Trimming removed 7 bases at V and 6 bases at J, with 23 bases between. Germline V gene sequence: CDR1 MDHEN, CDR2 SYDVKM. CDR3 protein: CASTSLEGRRSDTQYF. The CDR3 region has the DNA TGTGCCAGCACCTCATTAGAAGGGAGGAGGAGTGATACGCAGTATTTT.

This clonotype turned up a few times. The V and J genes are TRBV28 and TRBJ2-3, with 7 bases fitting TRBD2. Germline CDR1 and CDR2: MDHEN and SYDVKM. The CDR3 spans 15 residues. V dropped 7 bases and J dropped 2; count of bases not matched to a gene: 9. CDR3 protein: CASTLGGGITDTQYF. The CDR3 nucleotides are TGTGCCAGCACCCTGGGGGGGGGGATCACAGATACGCAGTATTTT.

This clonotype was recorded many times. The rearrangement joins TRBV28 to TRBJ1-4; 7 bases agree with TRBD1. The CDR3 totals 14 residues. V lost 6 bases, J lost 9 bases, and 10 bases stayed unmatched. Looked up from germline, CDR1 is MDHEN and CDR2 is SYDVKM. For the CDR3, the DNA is TGTGCCAGCAGCCACAGGGGACCCCAACAAAAACTGTTTTTT. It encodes CASSHRGPQQKLFF.

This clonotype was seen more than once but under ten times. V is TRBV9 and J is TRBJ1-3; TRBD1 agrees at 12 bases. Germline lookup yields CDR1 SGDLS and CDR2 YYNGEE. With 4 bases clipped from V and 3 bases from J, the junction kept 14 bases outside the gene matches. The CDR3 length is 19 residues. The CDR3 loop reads CASSPQAGGQGAYGNTIYF. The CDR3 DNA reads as TGTGCCAGCAGCCCTCAGGCGGGGGGACAGGGGGCTTATGGAAACACCATATATTTT.

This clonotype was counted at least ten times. The CDR3 DNA reads as TGCAGTGCTAGTGGGGTTGCGAACACCGGGGAGCTGTTTTTT. Its translation is CSASGVANTGELFF. The genes are TRBV20-1 and TRBJ2-2; D ambiguous. This CDR3 is built from 14 residues. Looked up from germline, CDR1 is DFQATT and CDR2 is SNEGSKA (reference sequence). V lost 3 bases to trimming and J lost 0 bases, with 8 bases between them.

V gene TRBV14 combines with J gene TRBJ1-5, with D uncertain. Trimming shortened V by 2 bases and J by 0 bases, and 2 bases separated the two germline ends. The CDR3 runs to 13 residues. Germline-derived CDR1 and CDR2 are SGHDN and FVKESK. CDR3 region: CASSQHSNQPQHF. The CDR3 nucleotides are TGTGCCAGCAGCCAACATAGCAATCAGCCCCAGCATTTT. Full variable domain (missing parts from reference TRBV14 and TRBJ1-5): EAGVTQFPSHSVIEKGQTVTLRCDPISGHDNLYWYRRVMGKEIKFLLHFVKESKQDESGMPNNRFLAERTGGTYSTLKVQPAELEDSGVYFCASSQHSNQPQHFGDGTRLSIL.

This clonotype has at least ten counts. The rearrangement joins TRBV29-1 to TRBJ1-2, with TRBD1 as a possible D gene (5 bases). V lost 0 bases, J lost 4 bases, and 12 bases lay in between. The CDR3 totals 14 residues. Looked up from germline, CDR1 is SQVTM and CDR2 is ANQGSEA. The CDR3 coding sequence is TGCAGCGTTGAAGATCACGGGGGGACCTATGGCTACACCTTC. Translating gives CSVEDHGGTYGYTF. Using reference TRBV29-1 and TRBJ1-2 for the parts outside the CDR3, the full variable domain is SAVISQKPSRDICQRGTSLTIQCQVDSQVTMMFWYRQQPGQSLTLIATANQGSEATYESGFVIDKFPISRPNLTFSTLTVSNMSPEDSSIYLCSVEDHGGTYGYTFGSGTRLTVV.

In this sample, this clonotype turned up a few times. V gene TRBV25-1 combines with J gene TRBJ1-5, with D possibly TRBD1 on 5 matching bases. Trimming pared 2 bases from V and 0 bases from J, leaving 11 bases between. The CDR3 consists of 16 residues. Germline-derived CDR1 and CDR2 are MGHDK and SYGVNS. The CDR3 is CASSEETGYSNQPQHF. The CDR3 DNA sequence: TGTGCCAGCAGTGAAGAAACAGGCTATAGCAATCAGCCCCAGCATTTT.

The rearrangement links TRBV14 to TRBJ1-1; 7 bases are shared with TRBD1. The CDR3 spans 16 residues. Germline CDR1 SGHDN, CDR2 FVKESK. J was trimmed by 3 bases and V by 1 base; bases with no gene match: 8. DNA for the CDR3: TGTGCCAGCAGCCAAGGGGGCAGGGGGGACTACACTGAAGCTTTCTTT. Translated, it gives CASSQGGRGDYTEAFF. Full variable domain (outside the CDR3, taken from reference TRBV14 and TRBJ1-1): EAGVTQFPSHSVIEKGQTVTLRCDPISGHDNLYWYRRVMGKEIKFLLHFVKESKQDESGMPNNRFLAERTGGTYSTLKVQPAELEDSGVYFCASSQGGRGDYTEAFFGQGTRLTVV.

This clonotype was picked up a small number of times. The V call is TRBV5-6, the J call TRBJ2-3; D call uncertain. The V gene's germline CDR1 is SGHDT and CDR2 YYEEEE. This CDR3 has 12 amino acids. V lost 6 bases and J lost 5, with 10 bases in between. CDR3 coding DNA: TGTGCCAGCATAGGCCTGGGAGATACGCAGTATTTT. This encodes CASIGLGDTQYF.

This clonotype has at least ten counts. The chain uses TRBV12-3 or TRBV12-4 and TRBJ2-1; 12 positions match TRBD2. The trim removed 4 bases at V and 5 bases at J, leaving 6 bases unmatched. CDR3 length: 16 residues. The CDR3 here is CASSSRRTSGNNEQFF. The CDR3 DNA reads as TGTGCCAGCAGTTCTCGGAGGACTAGCGGGAACAATGAGCAGTTCTTC.

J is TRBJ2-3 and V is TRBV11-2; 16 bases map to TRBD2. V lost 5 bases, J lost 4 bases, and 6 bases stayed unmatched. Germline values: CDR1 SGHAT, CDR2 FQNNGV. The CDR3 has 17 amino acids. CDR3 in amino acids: CASSLGLAGGPADTQYF. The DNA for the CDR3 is TGTGCCAGCAGCCTGGGACTAGCGGGGGGGCCGGCAGATACGCAGTATTTT. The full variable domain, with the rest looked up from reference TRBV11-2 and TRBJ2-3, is EAGVAQSPRYKIIEKRQSVAFWCNPISGHATLYWYQQILGQGPKLLIQFQNNGVVDDSQLPKDRFSAERLKGVDSTLKIQPAKLEDSAVYLCASSLGLAGGPADTQYFGPGTRLTVL.

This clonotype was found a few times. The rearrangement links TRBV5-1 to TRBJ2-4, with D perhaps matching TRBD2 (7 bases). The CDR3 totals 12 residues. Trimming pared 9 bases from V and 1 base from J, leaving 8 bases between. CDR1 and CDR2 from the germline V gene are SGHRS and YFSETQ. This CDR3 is CAKGGAKNIQYF. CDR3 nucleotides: TGCGCCAAGGGGGGGGCCAAAAACATTCAGTACTTC. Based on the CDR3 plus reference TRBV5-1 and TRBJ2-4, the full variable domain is KAGVTQTPRYLIKTRGQQVTLSCSPISGHRSVSWYQQTPGQGLQFLFEYFSETQRNKGNFPGRFSGRQFSNSRSEMNVSTLELGDSALYLCAKGGAKNIQYFGAGTRLSVL.

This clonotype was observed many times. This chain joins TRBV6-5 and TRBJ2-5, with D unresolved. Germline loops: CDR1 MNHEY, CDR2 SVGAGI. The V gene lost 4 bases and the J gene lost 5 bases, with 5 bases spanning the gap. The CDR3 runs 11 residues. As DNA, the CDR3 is TGTGCCAGCAGTTTGTCGGAGACCCAGTACTTC. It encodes CASSLSETQYF.

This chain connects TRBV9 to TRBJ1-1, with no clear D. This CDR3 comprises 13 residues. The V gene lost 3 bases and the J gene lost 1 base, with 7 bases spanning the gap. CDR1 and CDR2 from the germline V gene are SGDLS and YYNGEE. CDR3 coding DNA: TGTGCCAGCAGCGCCCACACGAACACTGAAGCTTTCTTT. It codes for CASSAHTNTEAFF.

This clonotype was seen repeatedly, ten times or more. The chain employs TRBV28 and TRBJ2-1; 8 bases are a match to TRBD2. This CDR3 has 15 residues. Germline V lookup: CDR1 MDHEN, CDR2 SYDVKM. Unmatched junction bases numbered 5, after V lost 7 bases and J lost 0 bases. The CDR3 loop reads CASIREGSSYNEQFF. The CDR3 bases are TGTGCCAGCATCCGGGAGGGGAGCTCCTACAATGAGCAGTTCTTC.

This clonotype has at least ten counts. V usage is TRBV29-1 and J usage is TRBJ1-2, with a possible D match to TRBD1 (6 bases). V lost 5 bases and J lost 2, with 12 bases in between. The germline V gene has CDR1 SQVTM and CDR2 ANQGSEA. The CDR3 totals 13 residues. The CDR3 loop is CSVNQGLNYGYTF. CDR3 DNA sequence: TGCAGCGTTAATCAGGGGCTAAACTATGGCTACACCTTC.

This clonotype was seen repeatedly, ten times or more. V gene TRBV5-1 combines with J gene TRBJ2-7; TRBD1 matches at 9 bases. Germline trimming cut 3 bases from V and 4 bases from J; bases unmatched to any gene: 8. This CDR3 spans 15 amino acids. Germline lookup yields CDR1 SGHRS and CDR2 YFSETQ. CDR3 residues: CASSYAGTGIYEQYF. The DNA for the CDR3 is TGCGCCAGCAGCTATGCCGGGACAGGGATATACGAGCAGTACTTC.

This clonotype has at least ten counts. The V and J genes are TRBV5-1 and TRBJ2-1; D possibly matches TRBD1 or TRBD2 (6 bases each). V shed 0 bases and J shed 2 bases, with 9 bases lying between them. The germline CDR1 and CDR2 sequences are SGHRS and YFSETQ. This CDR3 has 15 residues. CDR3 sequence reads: CASSLEGGTYNEQFF. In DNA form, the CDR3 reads TGCGCCAGCAGCTTGGAAGGGGGGACCTACAATGAGCAGTTCTTC.

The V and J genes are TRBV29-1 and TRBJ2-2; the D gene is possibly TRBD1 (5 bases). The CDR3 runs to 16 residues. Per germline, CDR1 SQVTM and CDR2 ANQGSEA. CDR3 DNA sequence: TGCAGGACCCTAAGGACACATTCTTCGAACACCGGGGAGCTGTTTTTT. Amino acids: CRTLRTHSSNTGELFF.

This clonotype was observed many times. The CDR3 here is CASNIDSNQPQHF. CDR3 nucleotide sequence: TGTGCCAGCAACATCGATAGCAATCAGCCCCAGCATTTT. The rearrangement links TRBV12-3 or TRBV12-4 to TRBJ1-5; the D is unclear. The CDR3 has 13 amino acids. V lost 7 bases, J lost 0 bases, and 7 bases lay in between.

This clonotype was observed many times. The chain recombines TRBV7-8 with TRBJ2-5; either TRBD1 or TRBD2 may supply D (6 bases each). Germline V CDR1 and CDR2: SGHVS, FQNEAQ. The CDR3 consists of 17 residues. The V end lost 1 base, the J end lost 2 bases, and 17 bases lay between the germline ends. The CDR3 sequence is CASSLVPAGGEQETQYF. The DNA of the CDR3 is TGTGCCAGCAGCTTAGTCCCGGCCGGGGGCGAGCAAGAGACCCAGTACTTC.

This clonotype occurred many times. The CDR3, as DNA: TGCAGTGCTCCGACTAGCGGCCAAGAGACCCAGTACTTC. It translates to CSAPTSGQETQYF. This sequence joins TRBV20-1 and TRBJ2-5; 9 nucleotides agree with TRBD2. In germline, CDR1 is DFQATT, CDR2 SNEGSKA (reference sequence). The CDR3 runs to 13 residues. V shed 5 bases and J 1 base; nucleotides not matched to a gene: 2.

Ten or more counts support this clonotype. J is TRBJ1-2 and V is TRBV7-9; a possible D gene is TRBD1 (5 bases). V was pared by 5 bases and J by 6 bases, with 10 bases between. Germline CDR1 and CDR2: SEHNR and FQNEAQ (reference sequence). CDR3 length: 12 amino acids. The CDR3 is CASSPETDGYTF. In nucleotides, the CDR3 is TGTGCCAGCAGCCCCGAGACAGATGGCTACACCTTC.